Following are 32 T cell receptor beta chains from one sample sequenced in a study of blood T cell repertoires in COVID-19. The assay was immunoSEQ multiplex PCR, and TCRdb's table has in-frame clones only and misses some. In the table there are more than 85,000 clones, 91% of which are singletons. Sequences were obtained from peripheral blood. The receptors come from a man younger than 35 with acute or convalescent COVID-19.

This chain uses TRBV12-5 with TRBJ1-2; D unclear. The germline V gene has CDR1 LGHNT and CDR2 FRNRAP. Trimming removed 0 bases from V and 4 bases from J, with 15 bases in between. CDR3 length: 16 amino acids. In DNA, the CDR3 is TGTGCTAGTGGTTTGGTACGGGGAGAGGGCCTCTATGGCTACACCTTC. Its protein is CASGLVRGEGLYGYTF.

The chain is built from TRBV5-1 and TRBJ1-1; unclear D gene. This CDR3 comprises 14 residues. The germline V and J ends were trimmed by 0 bases and 0 bases, with 6 bases remaining between them. In germline, CDR1 is SGHRS, CDR2 YFSETQ. The CDR3 here is CASSLGAMNTEAFF. The CDR3 DNA sequence: TGCGCCAGCAGCTTGGGGGCCATGAACACTGAAGCTTTCTTT.

This clone was detected only a few times. J is TRBJ1-5 and V is TRBV12-3 or TRBV12-4, with TRBD1 identical over 8 bases. The length of the CDR3 is 13 residues. The J segment lost 9 bases and the V segment lost 3 bases, leaving 4 bases of the junction unmatched. The CDR3 coding sequence is TGTGCCAGCAGTTTCGGGACAGGCGGGCCCCAGCATTTT. Its translation: CASSFGTGGPQHF.

For the CDR3, the DNA is TGCAGCGCTGCCGGGACAGGGGGCACAGATACGCAGTATTTT. Translation gives CSAAGTGGTDTQYF. The gene calls are TRBV29-1 and TRBJ2-3, with 10 bases lining up with TRBD1. Trimming removed 7 bases from V and 1 base from J; junction bases left unmatched: 5. The CDR3 is 14 amino acids. Germline V gene lookup returns CDR1 SQVTM and CDR2 ANQGSEA.

The V call is TRBV19, the J call TRBJ2-5; D might be TRBD2 (6 bases). This CDR3 is 13 amino acids long. Germline V gene sequence: CDR1 LNHDA, CDR2 SQIVND (reference sequence). Trimming took off 5 bases at V and 2 bases at J, with 9 bases between the two ends. CDR3 region: CASSARGQETQYF. CDR3 nucleotides: TGTGCCAGTAGTGCCCGGGGGCAAGAGACCCAGTACTTC. The full variable domain, rest sourced from reference TRBV19 and TRBJ2-5, is DGGITQSPKYLFRKEGQNVTLSCEQNLNHDAMYWYRQDPGQGLRLIYYSQIVNDFQKGDIAEGYSVSREKKESFPLTVTSAQKNPTAFYLCASSARGQETQYFGPGTRLLVL.

The V call is TRBV28, the J call TRBJ1-5; D is perhaps TRBD1 (6 bases). The ends were cut back, 11 bases at V and 2 bases at J, with 10 bases in the middle. The CDR3 runs 12 residues. Germline CDR1 reads MDHEN; CDR2 reads SYDVKM. This CDR3 is CASRGGNQPQHF. The CDR3 DNA is TGTGCCTCCAGGGGCGGCAATCAGCCCCAGCATTTT.

The table lists this clone with a count of one. This sequence joins TRBV2 and TRBJ1-5, with a tentative D call TRBD1 (5 bases). This CDR3 has 15 residues. The germline V and J ends were trimmed by 3 bases and 5 bases, with 14 bases remaining between them. The germline gives CDR1 SNHLY, CDR2 FYNNEI. The CDR3 DNA reads as TGTGCCAGCAGTGAGGGCAGGGCGAAGGATCAGCCCCAGCATTTT. Its translation: CASSEGRAKDQPQHF.

The chain has TRBV5-1 and TRBJ2-2; D is unresolved. The CDR3 extends over 14 amino acids. The V gene's germline CDR1 is SGHRS and CDR2 YFSETQ. V was pared by 0 bases and J by 4 bases, with 7 bases between. The CDR3 coding sequence is TGCGCCAGCAGCTTGGGTTTCAGCACCGGGGAGCTGTTTTTT. Residues: CASSLGFSTGELFF.

The chain joins TRBV19 to TRBJ1-5, with TRBD1 matching 8 bases. The CDR3 is made up of 13 amino acids. V shed 3 bases, J shed 5 bases, and the junction held 0 bases outside the gene matches. Germline assignment: CDR1 LNHDA and CDR2 SQIVND (reference sequence). The CDR3 coding sequence is TGTGCCAGTAGTATGACAGGGGATCAGCCCCAGCATTTT. Residues: CASSMTGDQPQHF.

The chain employs TRBV6-5 and TRBJ1-5, with D unclear. V was clipped by 8 bases and J by 0 bases, with 14 bases between them. The CDR3 runs 15 residues. Germline CDR1 MNHEY, CDR2 SVGAGI. The CDR3 loop is CASAPRSDSNQPQHF. CDR3 nucleotide sequence: TGTGCCAGCGCACCGCGCTCCGATAGCAATCAGCCCCAGCATTTT.

V usage is TRBV5-1 and J usage is TRBJ2-2, with D perhaps matching TRBD1 (5 bases). V lost 0 bases, J lost 0 bases, and 9 bases lay in between. This CDR3 spans 16 amino acids. CDR1 and CDR2 (germline): SGHRS, YFSETQ. In nucleotides, the CDR3 is TGCGCCAGCAGCTTGGCAGGGCTCCCGAACACCGGGGAGCTGTTTTTT. Translation gives CASSLAGLPNTGELFF.

The V call is TRBV25-1, the J call TRBJ2-7, with a possible D match to TRBD1 (6 bases). Germline V gene lookup returns CDR1 MGHDK and CDR2 SYGVNS. The CDR3 extends over 16 amino acids. Between the trimmed V and J ends, which lost 4 bases and 6 bases, there was a span of 22 bases. CDR3 in DNA: TGTGCCAGCAGTGGATCGTTGGGTCAGGGGCGGACCGAGCAGTACTTC. It translates to CASSGSLGQGRTEQYF.

The chain combines TRBV15 with TRBJ2-2; D remains ambiguous. The CDR3 covers 12 residues. Germline V gives CDR1 LNHNV, CDR2 YYDKDF (reference sequence). V was shortened by 2 bases and J by 5 bases, with 3 bases between the two germline ends. For the CDR3, the DNA is TGTGCCACCAGCAGAACTACCGGGGAGCTGTTTTTT. Translation: CATSRTTGELFF.

This chain's CDR3 is CASSLGTGASNTEAFF. The CDR3 bases are TGTGCCAGCAGCTTAGGGACAGGAGCTTCGAACACTGAAGCTTTCTTT. The rearrangement joins TRBV7-6 to TRBJ1-1, with 7 bases matching TRBD1. Germline-derived CDR1 and CDR2 are SGHVS and FNYEAQ. The CDR3 is 16 amino acids. Unmatched junction bases numbered 6, after V lost 1 base and J lost 1 base.

The rearrangement links TRBV10-3 to TRBJ1-2; 8 bases agree with TRBD1. CDR3 length equals 13 residues. Trimming at V came to 4 bases and at J to 3 bases, leaving 1 base not matched to a gene. CDR1 and CDR2 (germline): ENHRY, SYGVKD. CDR3 sequence: CAISVDRDYGYTF. CDR3 DNA: TGTGCCATCAGTGTGGACAGGGACTATGGCTACACCTTC.

This clone occurred a few times. V gene TRBV5-1 combines with J gene TRBJ1-6; the match to TRBD1 covers 10 bases. The CDR3 is 19 amino acids. After removal of 0 bases from V and 0 bases from J, the junction contained 6 bases not matched to a gene. Germline-derived CDR1 and CDR2 are SGHRS and YFSETQ. CDR3 nucleotides: TGCGCCAGCAGCTTGGTGGTGACAGGGGGCGGCTCCTATAATTCACCCCTCCACTTT. Its translation is CASSLVVTGGGSYNSPLHF.

A single count supports this clone. The chain joins TRBV5-1 to TRBJ1-3; D gene ambiguous. The CDR3 runs 14 residues. Between the trimmed V and J ends, which lost 0 bases and 4 bases, there was a span of 8 bases. Looked up from germline, CDR1 is SGHRS and CDR2 is YFSETQ. Here the CDR3 reads CASSLAALGNTIYF. In nucleotides, the CDR3 is TGCGCCAGCAGCTTGGCGGCACTAGGAAACACCATATATTTT.

This chain uses TRBV5-1 with TRBJ1-1, with a tentative D call TRBD1 (6 bases). With 0 bases removed from V and 1 base from J, the gap between germline ends came to 16 bases. Germline CDR1 is SGHRS and CDR2 is YFSETQ. This CDR3 contains 17 residues. The CDR3 coding sequence is TGCGCCAGCAGCTTGGCCCCCGGGGGGCAGGGGAACACTGAAGCTTTCTTT. It translates to CASSLAPGGQGNTEAFF.

The rearrangement joins TRBV14 to TRBJ2-1, with 8 bases identical to TRBD1. V trimming: 0 bases; J trimming: 12 bases; junction bases outside the gene matches: 4. Germline-derived CDR1 and CDR2 are SGHDN and FVKESK. The CDR3 is 13 amino acids. CDR3 region: CASSQDRTGLQFF. The DNA of the CDR3 is TGTGCCAGCAGCCAAGATAGGACAGGGTTGCAGTTCTTC.

The rearrangement uses TRBV7-9 and TRBJ1-2; D uncertain. V lost 6 bases and J lost 4, with 18 bases in between. Germline V gene lookup returns CDR1 SEHNR and CDR2 FQNEAQ (reference sequence). CDR3 length: 15 residues. The DNA of the CDR3 is TGTGCCAGCAGACACCCGAGAGGGCAGCCCTATGGCTACACCTTC. Protein sequence: CASRHPRGQPYGYTF.

The chain is built from TRBV5-4 and TRBJ2-7, with TRBD2 matching over 7 bases. This CDR3 has 12 residues. The V segment lost 8 bases and the J segment 5 bases; nucleotides outside the gene matches: 7. Germline V gene data show CDR1 as SGHNT and CDR2 as YYREEE (reference sequence). The CDR3 DNA reads as TGTGCCAGTCAGGGAGGGGCGGACGAGCAGTACTTC. Encoded protein: CASQGGADEQYF.

This clone came up once. The CDR3 reads CASSVDPSGGLTDTQYF. The CDR3 nucleotides read TGTGCCAGCAGCGTAGACCCTAGCGGGGGCCTCACAGATACGCAGTATTTT. The rearrangement joins TRBV9 to TRBJ2-3; 10 bases match TRBD2. The CDR3 loop spans 17 amino acids. Germline-derived CDR1 and CDR2 are SGDLS and YYNGEE. J lost 2 bases, V lost 0 bases, and 6 bases had no gene match.

The genes are TRBV18 and TRBJ1-2, with TRBD1 as a possible D gene (6 bases). Germline CDR1 reads KGHSH; CDR2 reads LQKENI. Trimming left V 0 bases short and J 1 base short, with 6 bases between. CDR3 length: 14 residues. In nucleotides, the CDR3 is TGTGCCAGCTCACCACCGGACAGTAACTATGGCTACACCTTC. Translated: CASSPPDSNYGYTF.

The chain links TRBV25-1 to TRBJ1-1; D is undetermined. The CDR3 consists of 13 residues. Germline V gives CDR1 MGHDK, CDR2 SYGVNS. Trimming pared 1 base from V and 0 bases from J, leaving 3 bases between. The DNA of the CDR3 is TGTGCCAGCAGTGAATCCTTGAACACTGAAGCTTTCTTT. Amino acid sequence: CASSESLNTEAFF.

The rearrangement uses TRBV6-1 and TRBJ1-5; no firm D call. The CDR3 contains 11 residues. The V gene lost 3 bases and the J gene lost 10 bases, with 7 bases spanning the gap. Per the germline V gene, CDR1 is MNHNS and CDR2 is SASEGT. The CDR3 reads CASSDEGPQHF. In nucleotides, the CDR3 is TGTGCCAGCAGTGATGAGGGCCCCCAGCATTTT.

This clone was seen more than once but under ten times. The V gene is TRBV12-5, the J gene TRBJ1-1; D gene ambiguous. This CDR3 spans 16 amino acids. V gave up 0 bases and J gave up 1 base, with 12 bases separating them. The germline V gene has CDR1 LGHNT and CDR2 FRNRAP. CDR3: CASGLVEGIRNTEAFF. The CDR3 DNA is TGTGCTAGTGGTTTGGTAGAGGGAATAAGGAACACTGAAGCTTTCTTT.

The chain uses TRBV9 and TRBJ2-2; 14 bases are shared with TRBD2. Trimming cost V 0 bases and J 8 bases; bases outside gene matches: 6. Germline-derived CDR1 and CDR2 are SGDLS and YYNGEE. CDR3 length equals 17 residues. The CDR3 protein is CASSVGGLAGVGGELFF. DNA of the CDR3: TGTGCCAGCAGCGTAGGGGGACTAGCGGGAGTAGGAGGGGAGCTGTTTTTT.

The chain uses TRBV1 and TRBJ2-3; the table gives TRBD2 as D, unverified against the DNA. TRBV1 is a pseudogene. The CDR3 runs to 21 residues. In DNA, the CDR3 is TGCACCAGCAGCTCAAGAAAAGAAGCTGTGCCAGCGGGGCATCGCACAGATACGCAGTATTTT. Amino acid sequence: CTSSSRKEAVPAGHRTDTQYF.

V and J are TRBV9 and TRBJ1-2; no clear D gene. CDR1 and CDR2 (germline): SGDLS, YYNGEE. The CDR3 covers 16 residues. V lost 4 bases and J 3 bases, leaving 19 bases between the germline ends. CDR3 nucleotides: TGTGCCAGCAGCCGACGGGTCGACTCGAGGGACTATGGCTACACCTTC. It encodes CASSRRVDSRDYGYTF.

This clone was observed a handful of times. The chain recombines TRBV30 with TRBJ2-1, with TRBD2 matching 13 bases. V shed 3 bases and J 6 bases; nucleotides not matched to a gene: 8. CDR3 length equals 16 residues. Germline CDR1 is GTSNPN and CDR2 is SVGIG (reference sequence). The CDR3 is CAWSGLAGVVGNEQFF. The CDR3 bases are TGTGCCTGGAGCGGACTAGCGGGAGTGGTCGGCAATGAGCAGTTCTTC.

The chain couples TRBV2 to TRBJ2-7; D gene uncertain. Per the germline V gene, CDR1 is SNHLY and CDR2 is FYNNEI. V lost 1 base, J lost 2 bases, and 9 bases lay in between. The CDR3 consists of 14 residues. Here the CDR3 reads CASSEGRPTYEQYF. Here the CDR3 DNA reads TGTGCCAGCAGTGAAGGTCGTCCTACCTACGAGCAGTACTTC.

This clone was recorded once. The chain employs TRBV5-1 and TRBJ2-2; 8 bases map to TRBD2. The germline gives CDR1 SGHRS, CDR2 YFSETQ. The CDR3 covers 15 residues. V dropped 0 bases and J dropped 4; count of bases not matched to a gene: 2. CDR3: CASSLVGGVTGELFF. The CDR3 DNA sequence: TGCGCCAGCAGCTTGGTCGGGGGGGTCACCGGGGAGCTGTTTTTT.